Included here is one TCR beta chain sequence, with context. Germline assignment: CDR1 MNHEY and CDR2 SVGAGI. Trimming cost V 2 bases and J 4 bases, with 18 bases left between them. This CDR3 is 17 amino acids long. The data derive from a study of molecular identifiers for immune sequencing clone quantification. TCRdb reprocessed the PCR reads via MiXCR and lists one record per CDR3 protein. The repertoire has about 510,000 distinct CDR3 sequences, about a fifth of them found once; the top ten carry approximately 0.84%. Sample: naive CD8+ T cells from blood, with Jurkat cell RNA spiked in. Specified subset: FACS-sorted CD8+CD4-CCR7+CD45RA+ naive T cells. V usage is TRBV6-5 and J usage is TRBJ1-3, with D uncertain. This clonotype was sampled from a human donor in good health. Some libraries in this study had Jurkat cell RNA spiked in. CDR3 nucleotide sequence: TGTGCCAGCAGTTACCTGCCGCCGACAACGGACGGAAACACCATATATTTT. As protein: CASSYLPPTTDGNTIYF.